This T cell receptor beta chain was documented in a study of cytomegalovirus exposure and HLA in healthy donors. PCR was performed using 60 Vbeta and 13 Jbeta primers. The table came from immunoSEQ multiplex PCR; TCRdb's copy has only in-frame clones and leaves some out. The table lists about 160,000 clones, roughly 85% of them singletons. With 10 bases clipped from V and 3 bases from J, the junction kept 3 bases outside the gene matches. Per the germline V gene, CDR1 is SNHLY and CDR2 is FYNNEI. The CDR3 totals 11 residues. This receptor was obtained from a woman in her 50s in good health and CMV-seronegative. The material sequenced was PBMCs. This chain connects TRBV2 to TRBJ2-7; the match to TRBD1 covers 7 bases. CDR3 nucleotides: TGTGCCACTAGACAGGGCTACGAGCAGTACTTC. This translates into CATRQGYEQYF.